This T cell receptor beta chain emerged from a study of CD8 T cells in Susac syndrome. Study-wide results and limits: It was acknowledged by the study that relatively few individuals were included in its TCR sequencing and HLA analysis.

RNA amounts of about 0.5 to 1 ug underwent reverse transcription with random hexamers. The amplification used immunoSEQ multiplex PCR on TCR beta CDR3; it spanned 54 Vbeta and 13 Jbeta. One entry per CDR3 protein, called by TCRdb with MiXCR from the immunoSEQ multiplex PCR reads. The table shows some 150,000 distinct CDR3 sequences, with 85% to 95% occurring only once. This CDR3 region has 16 residues. The ends lost 1 base at V and 4 bases at J; junction bases unmatched: 6. Germline V gives CDR1 SGHDT, CDR2 YYEEEE. The sample holds one count of this clonotype. Its target is unknown. This receptor was identified in a human donor with Susac syndrome. The chain is built from TRBV5-6 and TRBJ2-5, with 11 positions matching TRBD2. The sequenced material came from CD4+ T cells from PBMCs. The CDR3 region is CASSLTSGGFGETQYF. As DNA, the CDR3 is TGTGCCAGCAGCTTGACTAGCGGGGGCTTCGGAGAGACCCAGTACTTC.